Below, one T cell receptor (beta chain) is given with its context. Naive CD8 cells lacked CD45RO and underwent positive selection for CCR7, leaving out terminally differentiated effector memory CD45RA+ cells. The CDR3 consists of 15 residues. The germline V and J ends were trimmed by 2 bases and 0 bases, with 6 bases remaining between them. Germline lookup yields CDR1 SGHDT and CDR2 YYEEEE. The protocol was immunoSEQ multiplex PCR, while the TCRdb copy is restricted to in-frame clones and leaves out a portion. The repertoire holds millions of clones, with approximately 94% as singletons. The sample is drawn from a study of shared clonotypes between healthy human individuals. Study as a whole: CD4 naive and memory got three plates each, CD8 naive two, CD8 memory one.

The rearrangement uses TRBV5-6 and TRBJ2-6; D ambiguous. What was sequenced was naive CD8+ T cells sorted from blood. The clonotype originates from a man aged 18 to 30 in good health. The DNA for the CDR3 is TGTGCCAGCAGCTTCCCCCTCTCTGGGGCCAACGTCCTGACTTTC. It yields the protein CASSFPLSGANVLTF.